The next 18 T cell receptor beta chains were all read from a single sample in a study of Graves' ophthalmopathy and Graves' hyperthyroidism. RNA transcripts yielded amplified TCR beta CDR3 regions. Amplification began with first-round RT-PCR using HTBI primers, then second-round multiplex PCR was performed. MiXCR was run by TCRdb on the multiplex PCR reads, yielding one entry per CDR3 protein. The table records around 340,000 distinct CDR3 sequences, roughly 15% of them present only once. The sample comprised peripheral blood. The receptors shown here come from an adult man with Graves' ophthalmopathy.

CDR3 loop: CASSVEGEVNSPLHF. Here the CDR3 DNA reads TGTGCCAGCAGTGTCGAAGGGGAAGTTAATTCACCCCTCCACTTT. This chain links TRBV28 with TRBJ1-6; possible D gene TRBD1, 5 bases. The germline V gene encodes CDR1 MDHEN and CDR2 SYDVKM. The V gene lost 5 bases and the J gene lost 6 bases, with 14 bases spanning the gap. This CDR3 is built from 15 residues.

This clonotype appeared many times. CDR3 sequence (DNA): TGTGCCAGCAGTGCGATTTATGGGAATCAGCCCCAGCATTTT. Encoded protein: CASSAIYGNQPQHF. The rearrangement links TRBV27 to TRBJ1-5; D ambiguous. Trimming stripped 5 bases from V and 4 bases from J, with 12 bases between. CDR1 is MNHEY, CDR2 SMNVEV, per germline (reference sequence). CDR3 size: 14 residues.

This clonotype was seen more than once but under ten times. This rearrangement joins TRBV28 to TRBJ1-1; D is ambiguous. Germline CDR1 and CDR2: MDHEN and SYDVKM. With 4 bases removed from V and 7 bases from J, the gap between germline ends came to 10 bases. This CDR3 contains 12 residues. The CDR3 DNA is TGTGCCAGCAGTTCCATGGCTTATGAAGCTTTCTTT. Translated, it gives CASSSMAYEAFF.

In this sample, this clonotype turned up a few times. The rearrangement joins TRBV3-1 to TRBJ2-5; D call uncertain. Trimming pared 0 bases from V and 1 base from J, leaving 9 bases between. Germline V lookup: CDR1 LGHDT, CDR2 YNNKEL (reference sequence). The CDR3 sequence is 15 residues long. This CDR3 reads CASSQDSRPQETQYF. The CDR3 DNA reads as TGTGCCAGCAGCCAAGATTCGAGACCCCAAGAGACCCAGTACTTC.

Ten or more counts support this clonotype. The rearrangement joins TRBV7-2 to TRBJ2-5, with 8 bases fitting TRBD1. Germline V CDR1 and CDR2: SGHTA, FQGNSA. The V gene end was trimmed by 4 bases and the J gene end by 3 bases; junction bases not matched to a gene: 4. The CDR3 has 14 residues. The CDR3 loop is CASSSGQGEETQYF. In nucleotides, the CDR3 is TGTGCCAGCAGCTCCGGACAGGGTGAAGAGACCCAGTACTTC.

This chain uses TRBV7-2 with TRBJ1-1; possible D gene TRBD1, 5 bases. The CDR3 loop spans 15 amino acids. CDR1 and CDR2 (germline): SGHTA, FQGNSA. Trimming stripped 4 bases from V and 1 base from J, with 13 bases between. CDR3: CASSSRIGQNTEAFF. The CDR3 DNA sequence: TGTGCCAGCAGCTCACGAATCGGACAGAACACTGAAGCTTTCTTT.

This clonotype was observed at least ten times. This chain joins TRBV15 and TRBJ1-5, with D possibly matching TRBD1 (6 bases). V was shortened by 0 bases and J by 7 bases, with 16 bases between the two germline ends. This CDR3 has 16 amino acids. Germline loops: CDR1 LNHNV, CDR2 YYDKDF (reference sequence). This CDR3 is CATSREGGRVEQPQHF. The CDR3 nucleotides read TGTGCCACCAGCAGAGAGGGGGGGCGGGTTGAACAGCCCCAGCATTTT.

Ten or more counts support this clonotype. The DNA of the CDR3 is TGTGCCAGCAGCCCGTTAGAAAGTGGGGAGCTGTTTTTT. Residues: CASSPLESGELFF. This chain links TRBV11-2 with TRBJ2-2; the D is unclear. Germline V gives CDR1 SGHAT, CDR2 FQNNGV. This CDR3 comprises 13 residues. V lost 5 bases and J 8 bases, leaving 12 bases between the germline ends.

This clonotype has more than one count but fewer than ten. Germline is not matched at one junction end, which may reflect a read error. This chain joins TRBV19 and TRBJ1-2; a possible D gene is TRBD1 (5 bases). This CDR3 is built from 18 residues. Germline CDR1 is LNHDA and CDR2 is SQIVND (reference sequence). DNA for the CDR3: TGTGCCAGTAGTATAGGGGAAGGGACCCGTTTCGCAAACTATGGCTACTCCTTC. This translates into CASSIGEGTRFANYGYSF.

This clonotype came up many times. This chain uses TRBV27 with TRBJ1-2; D is unclear. The V end was cut by 3 bases, the J end by 2 bases, with 7 bases between. CDR1 is MNHEY and CDR2 is SMNVEV in the germline V gene (reference sequence). The CDR3 totals 13 residues. The CDR3 DNA sequence: TGTGCCAGCAGTTTTAGCCGGAACTATGGCTACACCTTC. The encoded protein is CASSFSRNYGYTF.

This clonotype was picked up many times. The chain combines TRBV2 with TRBJ2-7; 9 nucleotides line up with TRBD2. This CDR3 region has 14 residues. CDR1 and CDR2 (germline): SNHLY, FYNNEI. V shed 4 bases, J shed 4 bases, and the junction held 5 bases outside the gene matches. The CDR3 sequence is CASSAASGTYEQYF. DNA for the CDR3: TGTGCCAGCAGTGCGGCTAGCGGGACGTACGAGCAGTACTTC.

This clonotype was seen many times. The chain uses TRBV20-1 and TRBJ2-2, with 14 positions matching TRBD2. The J segment lost 5 bases and the V segment lost 0 bases, leaving 8 bases of the junction unmatched. The CDR3 is 18 residues long. Germline V gene sequence: CDR1 DFQATT, CDR2 SNEGSKA (reference sequence). The DNA of the CDR3 is TGCAGTGCTAGAGATTCCAGGGGGACTAGCGGGAGAACCGGGGAGCTGTTTTTT. Translated, it gives CSARDSRGTSGRTGELFF.

This clonotype has just one count. The gene calls are TRBV2 and TRBJ1-2, with no clear D. V lost 1 base and J lost 4, with 13 bases in between. CDR1 is SNHLY and CDR2 is FYNNEI in the germline V gene. This CDR3 comprises 15 residues. CDR3 sequence (DNA): TGTGCCAGCAGTGAAGGGAGGGTAGGGAGCTATGGCTACACCTTC. This gives the protein CASSEGRVGSYGYTF.

Many counts were recorded for this clonotype. The chain carries TRBV5-1 and TRBJ2-7; a possible D gene is TRBD2 (5 bases). CDR1 and CDR2 (germline): SGHRS, YFSETQ. Trimming left V 4 bases short and J 4 bases short, with 18 bases between. CDR3 length equals 15 residues. CDR3 sequence: CASSPGSAVGYEQYF. CDR3 DNA sequence: TGCGCCAGCAGCCCGGGGTCCGCGGTCGGTTACGAGCAGTACTTC.

This clonotype has at least ten counts. The CDR3 is CASSSGQGANTEAFF. The CDR3 coding sequence is TGCGCCAGCAGCTCAGGACAGGGGGCGAACACTGAAGCTTTCTTT. This rearrangement joins TRBV5-1 to TRBJ1-1; the match to TRBD1 covers 11 bases. V lost 3 bases, J lost 1 base, and 2 bases stayed unmatched. The CDR3 is 15 amino acids. The V gene's germline CDR1 is SGHRS and CDR2 YFSETQ.

This clonotype was detected many times. The V gene is TRBV7-9, the J gene TRBJ1-3; no firm D call. V was shortened by 5 bases and J by 0 bases, with 5 bases between the two germline ends. CDR1 and CDR2 (germline): SEHNR, FQNEAQ (reference sequence). The CDR3 totals 13 residues. As DNA, the CDR3 is TGTGCCAGCAGCGGGTTCTCTGGAAACACCATATATTTT. This gives the protein CASSGFSGNTIYF.

The table lists this clonotype with many counts. The rearrangement uses TRBV2 and TRBJ2-3; D not resolved. Germline CDR1 SNHLY, CDR2 FYNNEI. CDR3 length: 13 residues. Deletions cut 8 bases from V and 7 bases from J, with 16 bases between. CDR3 in amino acids: CASGGRSPNTQYF. Written as DNA, the CDR3 is TGTGCCAGCGGCGGTAGATCCCCTAATACGCAGTATTTT.

V gene TRBV6-2 or TRBV6-3 combines with J gene TRBJ1-2; TRBD1 might be the D (5 bases). From germline, CDR1 is MNHEY and CDR2 SVGEGT. Trimming stripped 7 bases from V and 4 bases from J, with 16 bases between. This CDR3 comprises 14 residues. The chain's CDR3 is CASTPRRGSYGYTF. CDR3 in DNA: TGTGCCAGCACCCCACGGCGGGGCAGCTATGGCTACACCTTC.